Listed here are 18 T cell receptor beta chains from one sample, sequenced in a study of post-analysis software for immune sequencing data. Study conclusions and caveats: Patients used about five TRBV segments, including TRBV5-6, TRBV5-1 and TRBV20-1, more often than controls.

Unique molecular identifiers were present in the TCR beta cDNA libraries. TCRdb independently ran MiXCR on the PCR reads; one entry per CDR3 protein. The sample records some 700,000 distinct CDR3 sequences, approximately 59% being singletons. No antigen is known for these receptors. Specimen: blood. These receptors originate from a girl aged 2 to 9 with multiple sclerosis.

This clonotype has more than one count but fewer than ten. The chain combines TRBV7-2 with TRBJ1-1, with TRBD1 identical over 8 bases. V shed 5 bases and J 1 base; nucleotides not matched to a gene: 6. Looked up from germline, CDR1 is SGHTA and CDR2 is FQGNSA. The CDR3 runs 15 residues. CDR3 sequence: CASSPYDRGNTEAFF. In DNA form, the CDR3 reads TGTGCCAGCAGCCCCTACGACAGGGGGAACACTGAAGCTTTCTTT.

V and J are TRBV29-1 and TRBJ1-2; no clear D. Germline loops: CDR1 SQVTM, CDR2 ANQGSEA. V shed 5 bases and J shed 8 bases, with 18 bases lying between them. The CDR3 loop spans 13 amino acids. Written as DNA, the CDR3 is TGCAGCGTTCTGACGAGTAACGGAGACGGCTACACCTTC. As protein: CSVLTSNGDGYTF. The full variable domain, rest sourced from reference TRBV29-1 and TRBJ1-2, is SAVISQKPSRDICQRGTSLTIQCQVDSQVTMMFWYRQQPGQSLTLIATANQGSEATYESGFVIDKFPISRPNLTFSTLTVSNMSPEDSSIYLCSVLTSNGDGYTFGSGTRLTVV.

The rearrangement uses TRBV30 and TRBJ1-1; a possible D gene is TRBD1 (6 bases). This CDR3 region has 15 residues. V was pared by 4 bases and J by 6 bases, with 21 bases between. Germline CDR1 GTSNPN, CDR2 SVGIG (reference sequence). The CDR3 protein is CAWKPGGGRRAEAFF. For the CDR3, the DNA is TGTGCCTGGAAGCCGGGGGGGGGGCGCAGGGCTGAAGCTTTCTTT.

This sequence joins TRBV5-8 and TRBJ1-2; D is unclear. The CDR3 is 12 amino acids. V was pared by 7 bases and J by 3 bases, with 10 bases between. CDR1 SGHTS and CDR2 YDEGEE come from the germline V gene. The CDR3 coding sequence is TGTGCCAGCGGTTCGGGAGACTATGGCTACACCTTC. Translating gives CASGSGDYGYTF.

The rearrangement uses TRBV5-1 and TRBJ2-7, with 9 bases aligning to TRBD2. J lost 1 base, V lost 4 bases, and 3 bases had no gene match. The CDR3 has 14 amino acids. CDR1 and CDR2 (germline): SGHRS, YFSETQ. The CDR3 region is CASSPSGKSYEQYF. The DNA for the CDR3 is TGCGCCAGCAGCCCTAGCGGGAAGTCCTACGAGCAGTACTTC.

This clonotype was observed a few times. The chain uses TRBV15 and TRBJ1-2; 7 nucleotides align to TRBD1. The J segment lost 1 base and the V segment lost 3 bases, leaving 2 bases of the junction unmatched. CDR3 length: 14 amino acids. Germline values: CDR1 LNHNV, CDR2 YYDKDF (reference sequence). The chain's CDR3 is CATSSGDSNYGYTF. For the CDR3, the DNA is TGTGCCACCAGCAGTGGGGACAGTAACTATGGCTACACCTTC.

This clonotype was observed a handful of times. CDR3 sequence reads: CASSLARRGSQPQHF. DNA for the CDR3: TGTGCCAGCAGTTTAGCGCGGAGGGGAAGTCAGCCCCAGCATTTT. V is TRBV12-3 or TRBV12-4 and J is TRBJ1-5; TRBD1 is a possible D gene (5 bases). The CDR3 totals 15 residues. Trimming stripped 0 bases from V and 6 bases from J, with 12 bases between.

V usage is TRBV7-2 and J usage is TRBJ2-7, with a weak D call TRBD1 (5 bases). CDR3 size: 14 residues. V dropped 5 bases and J dropped 2 bases, with 13 bases sitting between them. The germline V gene has CDR1 SGHTA and CDR2 FQGNSA. CDR3 region: CASSRDSTAYEQYF. Here the CDR3 DNA reads TGTGCCAGCAGCCGCGACAGCACCGCCTACGAGCAGTACTTC.

This clonotype has more than one count but fewer than ten. The chain employs TRBV6-1 and TRBJ2-3; 10 nucleotides agree with TRBD2. Trimming cost V 6 bases and J 1 base; bases outside gene matches: 7. The CDR3 has 16 amino acids. The germline CDR1 and CDR2 sequences are MNHNS and SASEGT. CDR3 protein: CASSHLAGVGTDTQYF. In nucleotides, the CDR3 is TGTGCCAGCAGCCATCTAGCGGGAGTTGGCACAGATACGCAGTATTTT.

The chain carries TRBV29-1 and TRBJ2-6; tentatively, D is TRBD1 (5 bases). The germline V gene encodes CDR1 SQVTM and CDR2 ANQGSEA. V lost 2 bases and J lost 0, with 11 bases in between. The CDR3 spans 16 residues. The CDR3 region is CSVERRTTSGANVLTF. The DNA for the CDR3 is TGCAGCGTTGAACGACGGACAACCTCTGGGGCCAACGTCCTGACTTTC.

V and J are TRBV11-2 and TRBJ2-3; TRBD2 matches at 9 bases. Per germline, CDR1 SGHAT and CDR2 FQNNGV. The CDR3 is 18 amino acids. V lost 3 bases and J lost 0; bases outside the gene matches: 10. The CDR3 spells CASSFGAGGTISTDTQYF. CDR3 bases: TGTGCCAGCAGCTTTGGAGCGGGGGGCACTATTAGCACAGATACGCAGTATTTT.

V usage is TRBV7-2 and J usage is TRBJ2-1, with D uncertain. Per germline, CDR1 SGHTA and CDR2 FQGNSA. The length of the CDR3 is 14 residues. Trimming took 2 bases from V and 8 from J, leaving 13 bases between them. The chain's CDR3 is CASSLPGRIDEQFF. Here the CDR3 DNA reads TGTGCCAGCAGCTTACCTGGGCGTATAGATGAGCAGTTCTTC. The variable domain in full, completed from reference TRBV7-2 and TRBJ2-1, reads GAGVSQSPSNKVTEKGKDVELRCDPISGHTALYWYRQSLGQGLEFLIYFQGNSAPDKSGLPSDRFSAERTGGSVSTLTIQRTQQEDSAVYLCASSLPGRIDEQFFGPGTRLTVL.

This chain links TRBV10-3 with TRBJ2-5; no firm D call. The V gene lost 10 bases and the J gene lost 4 bases, with 22 bases spanning the gap. Germline lookup yields CDR1 ENHRY and CDR2 SYGVKD. CDR3 size: 15 residues. The CDR3, as DNA: TGTGCCACACGTGGTGGTCCGCCAACGGGAGAGACCCAGTACTTC. It is translated as CATRGGPPTGETQYF.

The chain has TRBV20-1 and TRBJ2-5; 7 positions match TRBD2. Trimming took 6 bases from V and 1 from J; bases not matched to a gene: 5. The germline gives CDR1 DFQATT, CDR2 SNEGSKA (reference sequence). CDR3 size: 13 residues. In DNA form, the CDR3 reads TGCAGTGCCCCCCCGGGGGGCCAAGAGACCCAGTACTTC. It encodes CSAPPGGQETQYF.

This clonotype was found a few times. The chain uses TRBV4-3 and TRBJ2-1; 9 positions agree with TRBD2. This CDR3 comprises 15 residues. V lost 4 bases and J lost 7; bases outside the gene matches: 8. Germline V CDR1 and CDR2: LGHNA, YSLEER. CDR3 sequence reads: CASSPRPAGGNEQFF. The CDR3 DNA is TGCGCCAGCAGCCCTCGGCCAGCGGGGGGTAATGAGCAGTTCTTC.

This clonotype was seen more than once but under ten times. J is TRBJ2-1 and V is TRBV5-1; 8 bases match TRBD2. V trimming: 6 bases; J trimming: 8 bases; junction bases outside the gene matches: 13. The CDR3 has 15 amino acids. Germline CDR1 reads SGHRS; CDR2 reads YFSETQ. This CDR3 is CASTLTSAQYDEQFF. The CDR3 coding sequence is TGCGCCAGCACCCTGACTAGCGCCCAGTACGATGAGCAGTTCTTC.

The rearrangement links TRBV5-5 to TRBJ1-6, with a possible D match to TRBD1 (5 bases). Germline CDR1 is SGHKS and CDR2 is YYEKEE (reference sequence). CDR3 length: 15 amino acids. V was clipped by 1 base and J by 4 bases, with 9 bases between them. The CDR3: CASSLNGGYNSPLHF. CDR3 DNA: TGTGCCAGCAGCTTGAACGGGGGATATAATTCACCCCTCCACTTT.

This chain links TRBV3-1 with TRBJ1-6; no clear D gene. CDR3 length: 14 amino acids. V gave up 3 bases and J gave up 13 bases, with 16 bases separating them. Germline V gene lookup returns CDR1 LGHDT and CDR2 YNNKEL (reference sequence). The CDR3 protein is CASSHGIRATPLHF. In DNA form, the CDR3 reads TGTGCCAGCAGCCACGGGATACGGGCCACGCCCCTCCACTTT.